This T cell receptor beta chain was retrieved from a study of blood T cells in healthy people across ages. Study context: About one barcoded beta molecule per two T cells was captured by template switching.

Germline V gene data show CDR1 as SGDLS and CDR2 as YYNGEE. Trimming stripped 0 bases from V and 1 base from J, with 4 bases between. The CDR3 contains 14 residues. Primers used in a second PCR of roughly 7 to 12 cycles were a sample-barcoded 5' primer and a J-beta primer mix. TCRdb independently ran MiXCR on the 5' RACE reads; one entry per CDR3 protein. The data contain over 1,500,000 distinct CDR3 sequences, approximately 39% of them singletons. Sequencing was carried out using blood. The chain uses TRBV9 and TRBJ2-2; D unclear. The sequence was obtained from a human donor in good health. The CDR3: CASSVVGNTGELFF. The CDR3 DNA reads as TGTGCCAGCAGCGTAGTGGGGAACACCGGGGAGCTGTTTTTT.